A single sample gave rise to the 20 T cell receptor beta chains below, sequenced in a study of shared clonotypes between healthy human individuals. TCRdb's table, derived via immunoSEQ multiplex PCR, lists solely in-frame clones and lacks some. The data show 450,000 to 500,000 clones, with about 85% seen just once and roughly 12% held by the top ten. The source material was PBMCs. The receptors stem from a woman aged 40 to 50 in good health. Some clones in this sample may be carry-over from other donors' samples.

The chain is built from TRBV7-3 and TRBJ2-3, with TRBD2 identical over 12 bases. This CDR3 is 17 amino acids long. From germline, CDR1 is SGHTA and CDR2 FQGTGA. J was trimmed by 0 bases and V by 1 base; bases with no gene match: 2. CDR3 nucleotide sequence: TGTGCCAGCAGCTTAAATGGACTAGCGGGGAGCACAGATACGCAGTATTTT. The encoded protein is CASSLNGLAGSTDTQYF.

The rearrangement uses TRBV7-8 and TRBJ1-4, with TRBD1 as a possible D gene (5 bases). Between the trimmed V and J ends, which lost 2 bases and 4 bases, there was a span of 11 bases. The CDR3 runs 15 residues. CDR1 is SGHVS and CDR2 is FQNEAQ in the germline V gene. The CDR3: CASSLRRVRNEKLFF. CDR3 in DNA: TGTGCCAGCAGCTTACGCAGGGTCCGTAATGAAAAACTGTTTTTT. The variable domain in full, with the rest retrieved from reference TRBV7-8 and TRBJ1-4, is GAGVSQSPRYKVAKRGQDVALRCDPISGHVSLFWYQQALGQGPEFLTYFQNEAQLDKSGLPSDRFFAERPEGSVSTLKIQRTQQEDSAVYLCASSLRRVRNEKLFFGSGTQLSVL.

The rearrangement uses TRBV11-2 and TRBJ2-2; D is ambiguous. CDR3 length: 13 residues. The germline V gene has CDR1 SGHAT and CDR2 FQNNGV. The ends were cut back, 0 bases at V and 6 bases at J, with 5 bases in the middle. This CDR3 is CASSLERSGELFF. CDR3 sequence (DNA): TGTGCCAGCAGCTTAGAAAGATCCGGGGAGCTGTTTTTT. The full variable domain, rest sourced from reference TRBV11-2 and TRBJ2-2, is EAGVAQSPRYKIIEKRQSVAFWCNPISGHATLYWYQQILGQGPKLLIQFQNNGVVDDSQLPKDRFSAERLKGVDSTLKIQPAKLEDSAVYLCASSLERSGELFFGEGSRLTVL.

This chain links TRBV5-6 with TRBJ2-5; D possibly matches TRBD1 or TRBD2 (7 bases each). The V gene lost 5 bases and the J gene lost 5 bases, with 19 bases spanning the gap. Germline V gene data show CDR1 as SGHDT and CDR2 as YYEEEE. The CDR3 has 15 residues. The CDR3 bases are TGTGCCAGCAGTGATACAGGGGAGGGACAGGAGACCCAGTACTTC. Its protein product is CASSDTGEGQETQYF. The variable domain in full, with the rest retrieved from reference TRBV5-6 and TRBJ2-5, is DAGVTQSPTHLIKTRGQQVTLRCSPKSGHDTVSWYQQALGQGPQFIFQYYEEEERQRGNFPDRFSGHQFPNYSSELNVNALLLGDSALYLCASSDTGEGQETQYFGPGTRLLVL.

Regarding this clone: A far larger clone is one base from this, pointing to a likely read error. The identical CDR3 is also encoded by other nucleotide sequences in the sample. The CDR3 protein is CASSQEPGRNNQPQHF. CDR3 DNA sequence: TGCGCCAGCAGCCAAGAACCGGGACGGAACAACCAGCCCCAGCATTTT. The rearrangement links TRBV4-3 to TRBJ1-5, with a weak D call TRBD1 (5 bases). The CDR3 is 16 amino acids. Germline CDR1 reads LGHNA; CDR2 reads YSLEER. Deletions cut 0 bases from V and 7 bases from J, with 16 bases between.

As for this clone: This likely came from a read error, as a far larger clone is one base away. The CDR3 nucleotides read TGTGCCAGCAGTGGGCGCGGGCTTGAGACCAAGTACTTC. Amino acids: CASSGRGLETKYF. The chain recombines TRBV25-1 with TRBJ2-5, with D possibly being TRBD2 (5 bases). This CDR3 has 13 amino acids. Germline-derived CDR1 and CDR2 are MGHDK and SYGVNS.

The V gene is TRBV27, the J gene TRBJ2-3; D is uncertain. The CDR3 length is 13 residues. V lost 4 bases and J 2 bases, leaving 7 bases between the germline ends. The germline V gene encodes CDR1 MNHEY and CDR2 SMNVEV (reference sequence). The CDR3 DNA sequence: TGTGCCAGCAGTTGGGTGGCCACAGATACGCAGTATTTT. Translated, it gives CASSWVATDTQYF.

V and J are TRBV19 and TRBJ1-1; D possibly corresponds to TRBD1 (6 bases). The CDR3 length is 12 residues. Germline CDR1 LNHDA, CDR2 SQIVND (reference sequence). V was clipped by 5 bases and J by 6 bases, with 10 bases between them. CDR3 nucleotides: TGTGCCAGTAGTGGGGACATCCCTGAAGCTTTCTTT. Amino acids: CASSGDIPEAFF.

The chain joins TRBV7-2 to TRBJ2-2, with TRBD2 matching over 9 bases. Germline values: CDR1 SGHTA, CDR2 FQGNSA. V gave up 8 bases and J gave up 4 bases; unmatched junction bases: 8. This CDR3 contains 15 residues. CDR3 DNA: TGTGCCAGCGCTATCCGACTAGCGGTCACCGGGGAGCTGTTTTTT. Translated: CASAIRLAVTGELFF.

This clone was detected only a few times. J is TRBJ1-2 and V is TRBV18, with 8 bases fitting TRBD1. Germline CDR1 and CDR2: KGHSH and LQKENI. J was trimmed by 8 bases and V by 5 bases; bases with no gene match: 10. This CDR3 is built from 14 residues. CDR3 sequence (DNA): TGTGCCAGCTCATCAAAGCAGGGGGCGCAGGGCTACACCTTC. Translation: CASSSKQGAQGYTF. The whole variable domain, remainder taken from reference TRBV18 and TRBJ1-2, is NAGVMQNPRHLVRRRGQEARLRCSPMKGHSHVYWYRQLPEEGLKFMVYLQKENIIDESGMPKERFSAEFPKEGPSILRIQQVVRGDSAAYFCASSSKQGAQGYTFGSGTRLTVV.

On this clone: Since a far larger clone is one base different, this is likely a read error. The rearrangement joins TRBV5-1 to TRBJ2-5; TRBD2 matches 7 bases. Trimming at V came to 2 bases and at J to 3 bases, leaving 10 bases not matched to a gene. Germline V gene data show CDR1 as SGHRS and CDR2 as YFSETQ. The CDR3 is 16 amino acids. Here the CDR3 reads CASSFEGAGSKETQYF. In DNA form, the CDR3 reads TGCGCCAGCAGCTTTGAGGGAGCGGGATCCAAAGAGACCCAGTACTTC.

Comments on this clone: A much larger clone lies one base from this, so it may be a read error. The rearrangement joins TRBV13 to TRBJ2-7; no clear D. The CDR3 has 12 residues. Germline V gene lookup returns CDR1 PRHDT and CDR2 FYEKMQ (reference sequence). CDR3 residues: CVSTPQVGEQYF. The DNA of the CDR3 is TGTGTCAGCACTCCTCAGGTGGGCGAGCAGTACTTC.

CDR3: CASSLVGARDVVEAFF. DNA for the CDR3: TGTGCCAGCAGCTTGGTGGGGGCGCGGGACGTAGTTGAAGCTTTCTTT. The J gene is TRBJ1-1, the V gene TRBV5-6; perhaps TRBD1 as D (6 bases). V lost 0 bases and J 7 bases, leaving 19 bases between the germline ends. Germline V gene data show CDR1 as SGHDT and CDR2 as YYEEEE. This CDR3 comprises 16 residues.

The CDR3 coding sequence is TGTGCCAGCAGCTTAGACGTCGGTAGCAATCAGCCCCAGCATTTT. Translation: CASSLDVGSNQPQHF. V and J are TRBV11-2 and TRBJ1-5, with D uncertain. CDR1 is SGHAT and CDR2 is FQNNGV in the germline V gene. The CDR3 sequence is 15 residues long. Deletions cut 0 bases from V and 0 bases from J, with 6 bases between. The entire variable domain, with the rest obtained from reference TRBV11-2 and TRBJ1-5, is as follows: EAGVAQSPRYKIIEKRQSVAFWCNPISGHATLYWYQQILGQGPKLLIQFQNNGVVDDSQLPKDRFSAERLKGVDSTLKIQPAKLEDSAVYLCASSLDVGSNQPQHFGDGTRLSIL.

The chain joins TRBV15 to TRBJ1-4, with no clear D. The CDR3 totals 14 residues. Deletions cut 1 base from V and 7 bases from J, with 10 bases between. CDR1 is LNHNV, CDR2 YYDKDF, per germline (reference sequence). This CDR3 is CATSRAGSSEKLFF. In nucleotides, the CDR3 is TGTGCCACCAGCAGAGCCGGATCTAGTGAAAAACTGTTTTTT.

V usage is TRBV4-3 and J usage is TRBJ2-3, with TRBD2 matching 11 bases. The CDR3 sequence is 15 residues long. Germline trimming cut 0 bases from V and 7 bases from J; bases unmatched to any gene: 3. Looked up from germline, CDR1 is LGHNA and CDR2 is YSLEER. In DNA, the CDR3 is TGCGCCAGCAGCCAAGAAACTAGCGGGGGATATACGCAGTATTTT. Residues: CASSQETSGGYTQYF.

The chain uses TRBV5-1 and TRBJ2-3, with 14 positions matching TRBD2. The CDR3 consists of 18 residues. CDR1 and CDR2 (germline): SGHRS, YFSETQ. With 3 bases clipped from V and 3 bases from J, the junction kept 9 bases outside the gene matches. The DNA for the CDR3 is TGCGCCAGCAGCTGGGGTGGACTAGCGGGAGGAACAACAGATACGCAGTATTTT. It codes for CASSWGGLAGGTTDTQYF.

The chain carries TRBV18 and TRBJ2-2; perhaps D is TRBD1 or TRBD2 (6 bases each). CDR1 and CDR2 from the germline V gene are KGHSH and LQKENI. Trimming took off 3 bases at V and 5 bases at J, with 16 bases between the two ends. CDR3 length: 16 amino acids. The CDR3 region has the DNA TGTGCCAGCTCACCCGCCGGGGGCGTTGATACCGGGGAGCTGTTTTTT. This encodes CASSPAGGVDTGELFF.

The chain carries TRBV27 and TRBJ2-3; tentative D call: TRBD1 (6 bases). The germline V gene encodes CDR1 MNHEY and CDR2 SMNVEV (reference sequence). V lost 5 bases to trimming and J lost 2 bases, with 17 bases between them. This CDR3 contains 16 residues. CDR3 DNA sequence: TGTGCCAGCAGTCCCCTGGGGGCGCGGGTCACAGATACGCAGTATTTT. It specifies CASSPLGARVTDTQYF.

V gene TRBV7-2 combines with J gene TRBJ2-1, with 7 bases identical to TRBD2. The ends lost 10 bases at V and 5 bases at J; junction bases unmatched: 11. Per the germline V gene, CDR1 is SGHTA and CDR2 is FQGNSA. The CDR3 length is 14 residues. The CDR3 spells CATAGREKNNEQFF. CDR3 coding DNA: TGTGCCACCGCCGGGCGGGAGAAGAACAATGAGCAGTTCTTC.